This T cell receptor (beta chain) was sequenced for a study of blood T cells in healthy people across ages. The germline CDR1 and CDR2 sequences are SGHDN and FVKESK. This CDR3 has 16 residues. The V end lost 2 bases, the J end lost 0 bases, and 13 bases lay between the germline ends. Sample-barcoded 5' priming and a J-beta primer mix drove a second PCR of roughly 7 to 11 cycles. Every cDNA molecule bore a tag from a template-switch adaptor containing 12 random nucleotides. Every sample gave at least 2.5 million paired-end reads containing CDR3. TCRdb reanalysed the 5' RACE reads using MiXCR and keeps one entry per CDR3 protein. Of 1.5 million to 2 million distinct CDR3 sequences in the sample, about two fifths were seen once. As for this clonotype: The antigen remains undetermined.

The study's findings and limits: PBMCs that were unsorted prevented a conclusive naive versus antigen-experienced comparison.

The source material was blood. The V call is TRBV14, the J call TRBJ1-1; no definite D call. The sequence was obtained from a human donor in good health. The CDR3 DNA reads TGTGCCAGCAGCCAAAATACGGAGGCCTTGAACACTGAAGCTTTCTTT. This encodes CASSQNTEALNTEAFF.